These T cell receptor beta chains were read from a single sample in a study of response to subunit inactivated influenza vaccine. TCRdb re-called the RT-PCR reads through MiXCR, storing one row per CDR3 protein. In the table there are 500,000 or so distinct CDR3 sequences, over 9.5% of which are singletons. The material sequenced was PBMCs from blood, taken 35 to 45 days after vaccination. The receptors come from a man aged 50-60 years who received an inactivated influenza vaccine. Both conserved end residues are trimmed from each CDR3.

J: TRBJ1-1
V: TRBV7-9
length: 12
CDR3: ASSLTPQDTEAF

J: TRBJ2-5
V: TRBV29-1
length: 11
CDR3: SVELANQETQY

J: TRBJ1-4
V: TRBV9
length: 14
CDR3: ASSVNRGSGNEKLF

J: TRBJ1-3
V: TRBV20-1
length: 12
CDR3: SARSRGWGNTIY

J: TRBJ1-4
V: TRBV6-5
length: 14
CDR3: ASSSSDRRPNEKLF

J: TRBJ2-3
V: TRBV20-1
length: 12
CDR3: SARSSGATDTQY

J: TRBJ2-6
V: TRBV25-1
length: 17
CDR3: ASSDQKPYQFSGANVLT

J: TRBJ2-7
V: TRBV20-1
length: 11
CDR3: SARLSGSREQY

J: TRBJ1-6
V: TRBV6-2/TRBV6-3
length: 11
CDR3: ASVGQANSPLH

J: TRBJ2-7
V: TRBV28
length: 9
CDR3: ASSWGLEQY

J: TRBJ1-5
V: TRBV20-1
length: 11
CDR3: SAAGTGDQPQH

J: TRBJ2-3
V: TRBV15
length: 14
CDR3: ATSRTSGASTDTQY

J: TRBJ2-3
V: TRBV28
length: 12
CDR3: ASSAGLSTDTQY

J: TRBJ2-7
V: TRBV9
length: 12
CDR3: ASSETGTPGEQY

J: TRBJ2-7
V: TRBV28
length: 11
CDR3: ASSSFVVGEQY

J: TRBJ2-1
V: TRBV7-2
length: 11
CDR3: ASSLDLPNEQF

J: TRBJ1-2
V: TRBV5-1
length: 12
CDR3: ASSFIGQGYGYT

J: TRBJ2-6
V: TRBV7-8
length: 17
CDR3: ASSLSSTGFSSGANVLT

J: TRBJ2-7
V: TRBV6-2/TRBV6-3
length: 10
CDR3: ASGDNSYEQY

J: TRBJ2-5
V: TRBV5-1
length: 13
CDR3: ASSTTPNGQETQY

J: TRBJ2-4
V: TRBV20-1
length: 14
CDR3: SARLTAVLAKNIQY

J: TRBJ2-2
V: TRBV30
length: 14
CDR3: AWRQGGLVDTGELF

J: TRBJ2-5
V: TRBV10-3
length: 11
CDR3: AISEDRDGTQY

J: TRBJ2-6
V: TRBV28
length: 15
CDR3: ASSFAGLDSGANVLT

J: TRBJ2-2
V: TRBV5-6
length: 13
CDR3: ASRRTSGTTGELF

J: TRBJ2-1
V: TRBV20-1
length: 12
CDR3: SAQGLAGAYEQF

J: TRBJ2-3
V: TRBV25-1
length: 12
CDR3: ASSEYQGSDTQY

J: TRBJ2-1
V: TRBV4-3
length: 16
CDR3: ASSQVLSAGGHWNEQF

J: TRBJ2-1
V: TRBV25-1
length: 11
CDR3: ASSGGDLLEQF

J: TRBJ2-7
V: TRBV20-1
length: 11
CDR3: SARDFKTYEQY

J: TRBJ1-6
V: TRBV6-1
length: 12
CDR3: ASSQTGRDSPLH

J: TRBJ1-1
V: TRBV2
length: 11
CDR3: ASSEEVNTEAF

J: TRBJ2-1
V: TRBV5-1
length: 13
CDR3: ASSLEGLSYNEQF

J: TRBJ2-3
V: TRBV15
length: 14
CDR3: ATSEAPGQGTDTQY